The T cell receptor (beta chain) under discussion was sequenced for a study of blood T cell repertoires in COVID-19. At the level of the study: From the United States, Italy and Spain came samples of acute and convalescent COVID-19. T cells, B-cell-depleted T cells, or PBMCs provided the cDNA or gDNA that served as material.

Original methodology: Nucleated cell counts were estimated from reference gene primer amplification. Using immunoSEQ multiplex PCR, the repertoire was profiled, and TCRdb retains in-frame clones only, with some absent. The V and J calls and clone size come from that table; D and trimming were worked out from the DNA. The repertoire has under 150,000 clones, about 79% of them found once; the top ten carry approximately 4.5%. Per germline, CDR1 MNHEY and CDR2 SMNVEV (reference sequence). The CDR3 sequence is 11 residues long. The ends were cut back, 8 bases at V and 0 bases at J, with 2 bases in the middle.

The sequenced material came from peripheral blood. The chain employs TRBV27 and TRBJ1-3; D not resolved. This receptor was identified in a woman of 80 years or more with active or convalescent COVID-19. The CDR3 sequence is CASYSGNTIYF. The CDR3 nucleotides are TGTGCCAGCTACTCTGGAAACACCATATATTTT.